Following are 28 T cell receptor beta chains from one sample sequenced in a study of identical twins. MiXCR, run by TCRdb on the 5' RACE reads, gives a single entry per CDR3 protein. The data show about 1.7 million distinct CDR3 sequences, about 30% seen once. The specimen sequenced was cord blood. All receptors come from a newborn girl in good health.

This chain links TRBV7-2 with TRBJ2-7; D is perhaps TRBD1 (6 bases). The V end was cut by 1 base, the J end by 4 bases, with 17 bases between. Germline CDR1 reads SGHTA; CDR2 reads FQGNSA. CDR3 length equals 16 residues. This CDR3 reads CASSLGIPGQPYEQYF. In DNA form, the CDR3 reads TGTGCCAGCAGCTTAGGGATACCGGGACAACCTTACGAGCAGTACTTC.

This clonotype was recorded a few times. The chain is built from TRBV6-1 and TRBJ1-6, with unresolved D. Germline V gives CDR1 MNHNS, CDR2 SASEGT. The V gene lost 1 base and the J gene lost 0 bases, with 16 bases spanning the gap. The CDR3 runs to 19 residues. CDR3 amino acids: CASSEGRAFRSSYNSPLHF. The CDR3 DNA sequence: TGTGCCAGCAGTGAAGGAAGGGCTTTTCGGAGCTCCTATAATTCACCCCTCCACTTT.

Regarding this clonotype: One end of the junction fails to match germline, which may point to a read error. This chain connects TRBV4-1 to TRBJ2-1; TRBD2 might be the D (7 bases). CDR1 is MGHRA, CDR2 YSYEKL, per germline. The CDR3 length is 20 residues. The CDR3 spells CASSQGGLLWGGSSYNEQFF. In DNA, the CDR3 is TGCGCCAGCAGTCAAGGGGGTCTCCTCTGGGGGGGTAGCTCCTACAATGAGCAGTTCTTC.

In this sample, this clonotype turned up a few times. The rearrangement joins TRBV10-3 to TRBJ1-2; possibly TRBD1 for D (6 bases). Germline V gives CDR1 ENHRY, CDR2 SYGVKD. Deletions cut 4 bases from V and 0 bases from J, with 12 bases between. The CDR3 covers 15 residues. The CDR3 bases are TGTGCCATCAGTGCCCACAGGGTGGCTAACTATGGCTACACCTTC. It specifies CAISAHRVANYGYTF.

The V gene is TRBV27, the J gene TRBJ2-4; TRBD2 aligns across 7 bases. V lost 3 bases, J lost 13 bases, and 12 bases stayed unmatched. Germline loops: CDR1 MNHEY, CDR2 SMNVEV (reference sequence). This CDR3 comprises 14 residues. CDR3 sequence reads: CASSFGRNSYGQYF. For the CDR3, the DNA is TGTGCCAGCAGTTTCGGGAGGAACTCCTACGGGCAGTACTTC.

In this sample, this clonotype turned up once. The chain uses TRBV29-1 and TRBJ1-3; the D is unclear. This CDR3 region has 16 residues. V was pared by 3 bases and J by 0 bases, with 15 bases between. Germline CDR1 and CDR2: SQVTM and ANQGSEA. For the CDR3, the DNA is TGCAGCGTTGAGACCCCCCAGATCAGCTCTGGAAACACCATATATTTT. Translating it yields CSVETPQISSGNTIYF.

Only one count was recorded for this clonotype. The CDR3: CASTRDTIYNEQYF. CDR3 sequence (DNA): TGTGCCAGTACACGGGACACCATCTACAATGAGCAGTACTTC. The V gene is TRBV12-3 or TRBV12-4, the J gene TRBJ2-1; tentative D call: TRBD1 (6 bases). The J call may be mistaken, given a closer DNA end match to TRBJ2-7. The CDR3 consists of 14 residues.

This clonotype was counted only a few times. This chain's CDR3 is CASSLTTGSGGYTF. The CDR3 nucleotides read TGCGCCAGCAGCCTAACGACAGGGTCAGGGGGCTACACCTTC. The V gene is TRBV5-1, the J gene TRBJ1-2, with 7 bases lining up with TRBD1. Germline values: CDR1 SGHRS, CDR2 YFSETQ. J was trimmed by 8 bases and V by 4 bases; bases with no gene match: 11. This CDR3 comprises 14 residues.

Regarding this clonotype: Compared with germline, one end of the junction differs, possibly owing to a read error. The V and J genes are TRBV20-1 and TRBJ2-7, with a tentative D call TRBD2 (5 bases). The CDR3 loop spans 12 amino acids. CDR1 is DFQATT and CDR2 is SNEGSKA in the germline V gene (reference sequence). The CDR3 sequence is CSAMTILYKQYF. CDR3 nucleotides: TGCAGTGCTATGACTATACTCTACAAGCAGTACTTC.

The genes are TRBV15 and TRBJ2-4, with D unresolved. Germline CDR1 reads LNHNV; CDR2 reads YYDKDF (reference sequence). The CDR3 is made up of 15 amino acids. V lost 1 base and J 8 bases, leaving 15 bases between the germline ends. CDR3 amino acids: CATSRVASAYYIQYF. CDR3 DNA: TGTGCCACCAGCAGAGTTGCCTCCGCATACTACATTCAGTACTTC.

This chain uses TRBV18 with TRBJ2-7; D gene ambiguous. The end of the DNA aligns better with TRBJ2-5, so the J call may be wrong. The germline gives CDR1 KGHSH, CDR2 LQKENI. This CDR3 contains 12 residues. In DNA form, the CDR3 reads TGTGCCAGCTCACCTACTCAACAGACCCAGTACTTC. Its protein is CASSPTQQTQYF.

The rearrangement links TRBV2 to TRBJ2-7, with 11 bases lining up with TRBD1. Germline assignment: CDR1 SNHLY and CDR2 FYNNEI. Unmatched junction bases numbered 5, after V lost 6 bases and J lost 7 bases. The CDR3 loop spans 13 amino acids. CDR3 nucleotides: TGTGCCAGCAGAGGGACAGGGGGTGGGGAGCAGTACTTC. This codes for CASRGTGGGEQYF.

Only a few counts were recorded for this clonotype. J is TRBJ1-1 and V is TRBV5-1, with 9 positions matching TRBD1. The ends lost 0 bases at V and 6 bases at J; junction bases unmatched: 3. The CDR3 runs 14 residues. Per germline, CDR1 SGHRS and CDR2 YFSETQ. The CDR3 sequence: CASSLVQGASEAFF. The CDR3, as DNA: TGCGCCAGCAGCTTGGTACAGGGGGCCTCTGAAGCTTTCTTT.

This chain links TRBV11-2 with TRBJ1-6; D uncertain. The CDR3 extends over 15 amino acids. Germline assignment: CDR1 SGHAT and CDR2 FQNNGV. V lost 0 bases and J lost 8, with 11 bases in between. The chain's CDR3 is CASSLDRQIYSPLHF. The DNA for the CDR3 is TGTGCCAGCAGCTTAGATCGGCAGATCTATTCACCCCTCCACTTT.

This clonotype was seen a few times. The rearrangement uses TRBV3-1 and TRBJ2-1; D is unresolved. Germline lookup yields CDR1 LGHDT and CDR2 YNNKEL (reference sequence). V was cut by 4 bases and J by 10 bases, with 14 bases left in between. The CDR3 contains 13 residues. The CDR3 nucleotides are TGTGCCAGCAGCCCTCTAGTCAACGGCGAGCAGTTCTTC. Protein sequence: CASSPLVNGEQFF.

This clonotype was picked up a small number of times. V usage is TRBV5-4 and J usage is TRBJ2-3; TRBD2 aligns across 9 bases. CDR1 and CDR2 from the germline V gene are SGHNT and YYREEE (reference sequence). The V segment lost 6 bases and the J segment 3 bases; nucleotides outside the gene matches: 8. This CDR3 comprises 15 residues. CDR3 sequence: CASNPSLAGTDTQYF. CDR3 DNA: TGTGCCAGCAACCCTTCACTAGCGGGTACAGATACGCAGTATTTT.

The rearrangement uses TRBV27 and TRBJ1-2, with unresolved D. The CDR3 consists of 12 residues. V was cut by 3 bases and J by 6 bases, with 8 bases left in between. Germline V gene sequence: CDR1 MNHEY, CDR2 SMNVEV (reference sequence). The CDR3 region has the DNA TGTGCCAGCAGTTTTCTGGGAGATGGCTACACCTTC. It encodes CASSFLGDGYTF.

V gene TRBV3-1 combines with J gene TRBJ2-3; TRBD2 aligns across 7 bases. CDR1 is LGHDT, CDR2 YNNKEL, per germline (reference sequence). V trimming: 1 base; J trimming: 2 bases; junction bases outside the gene matches: 12. The CDR3 length is 18 residues. DNA of the CDR3: TGTGCCAGCAGCCAAGGAGGGCCTCTAGCGGTTCTCACAGATACGCAGTATTTT. Protein product: CASSQGGPLAVLTDTQYF.

The count of this clonotype is one. A read error may account for a junction end that differs from germline. The V gene is TRBV7-9, the J gene TRBJ1-6; weak D call: TRBD1 (6 bases). Germline CDR1 SEHNR, CDR2 FQNEAQ (reference sequence). CDR3 length: 18 residues. The CDR3 is CASRLPPQGKSDNAPLHF. The CDR3 DNA reads as TGTGCCAGCAGATTACCGCCTCAGGGGAAGTCGGATAATGCACCCCTCCACTTT. The full variable domain, in which reference TRBV7-9 and TRBJ1-6 provide the parts outside the CDR3, is DTGVSQNPRHKITKRGQNVTFRCDPISEHNRLYWYRQTLGQGPEFLTYFQNEAQLEKSRLLSDRFSAERPKGSFSTLEIQRTEQGDSAMYLCASRLPPQGKSDNAPLHFGNGTRLTVT.

Ten or more counts support this clonotype. CDR3 sequence: CASSDPDTQYF. The DNA of the CDR3 is TGTGCCAGCAGTGACCCAGATACGCAGTATTTT. The chain combines TRBV2 with TRBJ2-3, with D unresolved. V was cut by 3 bases and J by 4 bases, with 2 bases left in between. The germline gives CDR1 SNHLY, CDR2 FYNNEI. CDR3 size: 11 residues.

The chain recombines TRBV3-1 with TRBJ1-5; D remains unclear. This CDR3 contains 14 residues. Per the germline V gene, CDR1 is LGHDT and CDR2 is YNNKEL (reference sequence). V gave up 2 bases and J gave up 5 bases, with 10 bases separating them. The chain's CDR3 is CASSQRGFHQPQHF. The CDR3 DNA sequence: TGTGCCAGCAGCCAACGGGGATTTCATCAGCCCCAGCATTTT.

This clonotype was detected many times. The chain carries TRBV29-1 and TRBJ2-7; D ambiguous. V was trimmed by 6 bases and J by 2 bases, leaving 5 bases between them. In germline, CDR1 is SQVTM, CDR2 ANQGSEA. The CDR3 runs to 10 residues. The CDR3 loop is CSVLTYEQYF. The CDR3 coding sequence is TGCAGCGTCCTCACCTACGAGCAGTACTTC.

CDR3 in amino acids: CASRPGPSDSPLHF. DNA of the CDR3: TGTGCCAGCAGGCCGGGGCCCTCCGATTCACCCCTCCACTTT. The chain links TRBV6-1 to TRBJ1-6, with D possibly matching TRBD1 (5 bases). This CDR3 spans 14 amino acids. The germline V and J ends were trimmed by 6 bases and 8 bases, with 14 bases remaining between them. The germline V gene encodes CDR1 MNHNS and CDR2 SASEGT.

There are a few counts of this clonotype. In nucleotides, the CDR3 is TGTGCCAGCAGTTTATCGAAAGCTGGGGGGACCCAGTACTTC. This translates into CASSLSKAGGTQYF. The chain joins TRBV27 to TRBJ2-5; D may be TRBD1 or TRBD2 (5 bases each). The V and J ends lost 0 bases and 7 bases respectively, with 12 bases between them. The CDR3 runs 14 residues. From germline, CDR1 is MNHEY and CDR2 SMNVEV (reference sequence).

The chain uses TRBV20-1 and TRBJ2-4, with a tentative D call TRBD2 (6 bases). This CDR3 is built from 12 residues. Germline values: CDR1 DFQATT, CDR2 SNEGSKA (reference sequence). Trimming removed 3 bases at V and 8 bases at J, with 11 bases between. CDR3 amino acids: CSASLTGDIQYF. Here the CDR3 DNA reads TGCAGTGCTAGTCTTACGGGGGACATTCAGTACTTC.

The CDR3 is CSASITGRGNIQYF. The DNA of the CDR3 is TGCAGTGCCTCAATAACCGGACGCGGGAACATTCAGTACTTC. The V gene is TRBV20-1, the J gene TRBJ2-7, with D possibly TRBD2 on 5 matching bases. Near its end, the DNA agrees better with TRBJ2-4, so the J call may be wrong. The germline V gene has CDR1 DFQATT and CDR2 SNEGSKA (reference sequence). The CDR3 contains 14 residues.

The chain couples TRBV6-6 to TRBJ1-5; D not certain. This CDR3 has 17 residues. Trimming left V 2 bases short and J 5 bases short, with 19 bases between. Germline CDR1 reads MNHNY; CDR2 reads SVGAGI (reference sequence). CDR3 region: CASSYIKGRVGHQPQHF. The CDR3 nucleotides are TGTGCCAGCAGTTACATTAAGGGTAGGGTAGGGCATCAGCCCCAGCATTTT.

The J gene is TRBJ2-5, the V gene TRBV24-1; 9 bases are shared with TRBD1. With V trimmed by 2 bases and J by 11 bases, 14 bases remained unmatched. The CDR3 spans 16 residues. From germline, CDR1 is KGHDR and CDR2 SFDVKD. CDR3 sequence reads: CATSDYRGQYYNEQYF. The CDR3 DNA reads TGTGCCACCAGTGATTACAGGGGGCAATACTACAATGAGCAGTACTTC.